This TCR beta chain derives from a study of OX40 agonist ivuxolimab in advanced cancers. Study as a whole: Dose-escalation patients were diagnosed with hepatocellular carcinoma, melanoma, renal cell cancer or head and neck cancer. Those enrolled were 82.7% male, with a mean age of around 60 years and ages from 23 to 79. 30% to 40% of patients had received prior checkpoint inhibitor therapy.

Only in-frame clones appear in the TCRdb table, and some are missing; sequencing was by immunoSEQ multiplex PCR. The data show some 70,000 clones, with approximately 90% seen just once and less than 2.5% held by the top ten. Looked up from germline, CDR1 is SGHNT and CDR2 is YENEEA. Trimming at V came to 5 bases and at J to 4 bases, leaving 6 bases not matched to a gene. The CDR3 runs 14 residues. The V gene is TRBV11-3, the J gene TRBJ2-5; 8 bases are shared with TRBD2. The TCR was taken from an adult with an advanced solid tumor such as melanoma, head and neck, liver or kidney cancer. The source was CD4+ or CD8+ T cells sorted from blood, collected in a trial of the OX40 agonist ivuxolimab. Here the CDR3 DNA reads TGTGCCAGCAGCACCCGGGGGGGGCGAGAGACCCAGTACTTC. Its protein product is CASSTRGGRETQYF.